One and the same sample provided the 7 T cell receptor beta chains below, sequenced in a study of T cells in localized non-small cell lung cancer. Generated by immunoSEQ multiplex PCR, the TCRdb table keeps only in-frame clones and is missing some. The sample lists under 7,500 clones; about half were seen once. Specimen: lymph node tissue, collected before any cancer treatment. The receptors come from a man aged 35-69 years with stage I lung adenocarcinoma.

This clone has more than one count but fewer than ten. The chain joins TRBV6-8 to TRBJ2-7, with D perhaps being TRBD1 or TRBD2 (7 bases each). The CDR3 contains 13 residues. In germline, CDR1 is MNHGY, CDR2 SAAAGT. Trimming took off 11 bases at V and 6 bases at J, with 20 bases between the two ends. CDR3 nucleotides: TGTGCCTCTACGGGGAGGGGGCAACGCGAGCAGTACTTC. Its translation is CASTGRGQREQYF.

This clone was observed a single time. The chain is built from TRBV25-1 and TRBJ1-1; D is unresolved. Trimming took 3 bases from V and 1 from J, leaving 12 bases between them. CDR1 is MGHDK, CDR2 SYGVNS, per germline. The CDR3 is made up of 15 amino acids. The CDR3 loop is CASSDLQLRNTEAFF. DNA of the CDR3: TGTGCCAGCAGTGACCTACAGCTACGGAACACTGAAGCTTTCTTT. Full variable domain (rest looked up from reference TRBV25-1 and TRBJ1-1): EADIYQTPRYLVIGTGKKITLECSQTMGHDKMYWYQQDPGMELHLIHYSYGVNSTEKGDLSSESTVSRIRTEHFPLTLESARPSHTSQYLCASSDLQLRNTEAFFGQGTRLTVV.

This chain links TRBV6-8 with TRBJ1-2; no clear D gene. V dropped 0 bases and J dropped 4 bases, with 12 bases sitting between them. This CDR3 spans 15 amino acids. From germline, CDR1 is MNHGY and CDR2 SAAAGT. As DNA, the CDR3 is TGTGCCAGCAGTTACTCGAATCGGGTATCCTATGGCTACACCTTC. Amino acid sequence: CASSYSNRVSYGYTF.

This chain connects TRBV28 to TRBJ2-5; TRBD1 might be the D (6 bases). CDR1 MDHEN and CDR2 SYDVKM come from the germline V gene. CDR3 length: 13 amino acids. The V end was cut by 3 bases, the J end by 5 bases, with 10 bases between. This chain's CDR3 is CASSFDRWETQYF. The CDR3 DNA is TGTGCCAGCAGTTTCGACAGGTGGGAGACCCAGTACTTC.

The gene calls are TRBV28 and TRBJ2-5, with 15 bases matching TRBD2. Trimming at V came to 2 bases and at J to 6 bases, leaving 7 bases not matched to a gene. The CDR3 has 17 amino acids. Looked up from germline, CDR1 is MDHEN and CDR2 is SYDVKM. CDR3 nucleotide sequence: TGTGCCAGCAGTTTAAACCTCGGGACTAGCGGGGGGAAGACCCAGTACTTC. Protein product: CASSLNLGTSGGKTQYF.

The chain couples TRBV11-3 to TRBJ1-6; D is unclear. CDR1 and CDR2 (germline): SGHNT, YENEEA. V lost 6 bases and J lost 11, with 17 bases in between. This CDR3 comprises 14 residues. The CDR3 region has the DNA TGTGCCAGCAGGTGGTCAGGAGGCAATGCACCCCTCCACTTT. Protein product: CASRWSGGNAPLHF.

The chain recombines TRBV30 with TRBJ2-1; the match to TRBD2 covers 16 bases. This CDR3 is 20 amino acids long. Germline CDR1 GTSNPN, CDR2 SVGIG (reference sequence). V lost 1 base, J lost 1 base, and 10 bases stayed unmatched. The CDR3 nucleotides read TGTGCCTGGAGTGACGCCGGGACTAGCGGGAGGGGTAGGTCCTACAATGAGCAGTTCTTC. This translates into CAWSDAGTSGRGRSYNEQFF.